This entry describes one TCR beta chain. Antigen specificity is unknown. TCRdb fed the 5' RACE reads into MiXCR, producing one record per CDR3 protein. The table records more than 150,000 distinct CDR3 sequences, over 15% of them present only once. The data were taken from a study of CD8 T cells in ankylosing spondylitis. Study-wide findings and caveats: Reports say disease-linked clones showed up significantly more in matched ankylosing spondylitis synovial fluid.

Germline V gene lookup returns CDR1 DFQATT and CDR2 SNEGSKA (reference sequence). The germline V and J ends were trimmed by 6 bases and 0 bases, with 15 bases remaining between them. This CDR3 contains 14 residues. This TCR was sampled from a male donor aged 5 to 30 with ankylosing spondylitis or in good health (not recorded which). J is TRBJ2-7 and V is TRBV20-1; no reliable D call. Sequenced input: blood, either unsorted or a sorted T cell fraction (not recorded which). The CDR3 spells CSARQPASSYEQYF. CDR3 nucleotides: TGCAGTGCCAGGCAACCGGCGAGCTCCTACGAGCAGTACTTC.